This T cell receptor (beta chain) was sequenced for a study of shared clonotypes between healthy human individuals. It was CD45RO-negative cells, positively selected for CCR7, that made up naive CD8 cells, with terminally differentiated effector memory CD45RA+ cells excluded. The study drew its donors from healthy HIV-negative adults without recent acute infections or vaccinations. Assay used: immunoSEQ multiplex PCR; TCRdb lists only in-frame clones, some missing. The sample lists about 680,000 clones, roughly nine tenths occurring once. This clone was observed once. Sequencing used naive CD8+ T cells sorted from blood. This TCR came from a man younger than 45 in good health.

The CDR3 is CASRAEGAIYGYTF. For the CDR3, the DNA is TGTGCCAGCAGGGCGGAGGGAGCTATCTATGGCTACACCTTC. V is TRBV2 and J is TRBJ1-2; D not resolved. This CDR3 has 14 residues. Germline V gives CDR1 SNHLY, CDR2 FYNNEI. Trimming shortened V by 6 bases and J by 4 bases, and 15 bases separated the two germline ends. Using reference TRBV2 and TRBJ1-2 for the parts outside the CDR3, the full variable domain is EPEVTQTPSHQVTQMGQEVILRCVPISNHLYFYWYRQILGQKVEFLVSFYNNEISEKSEIFDDQFSVERPDGSNFTLKIRSTKLEDSAMYFCASRAEGAIYGYTFGSGTRLTVV.